In its sample, the clone carrying this TCR beta chain was seen many times. What it binds is not known. The lymph nodes were axillary draining lymph nodes from breast cancer patients. TCRdb re-derived calls from the multiplex PCR reads in MiXCR, one entry per CDR3 protein. The sample includes 150,000 to 200,000 distinct CDR3 sequences, roughly a third of them seen just once. This sample was taken from a study of breast tumors, draining lymph nodes, adjacent tissues. Notes on the study in general: Tumor TCR diversity was below lymph nodes but above nontumor tissue. The data were judged consistent with most tumor T cells coming from lymph node and expanding in tumor. Compared with basal-like, luminal-like tumors shared significantly more repertoire with nontumor tissue. Data only fit, rather than demonstrated, lymph node origin of most tumor T cells.

The receptor was isolated from a female donor with breast cancer. Some clones in this sample may be carry-over from other donors' samples. Sequencing was done on a sample of axillary lymph node tissue.

Here the CDR3 reads CASSDPYEGNYGYTF. CDR3 nucleotides: TGTGCCAGCAGTGATCCCTATGAGGGAAACTATGGCTACACCTTC. The chain recombines TRBV6-1 with TRBJ1-2; D not resolved. V lost 3 bases to trimming and J lost 2 bases, with 13 bases between them. Germline CDR1 reads MNHNS; CDR2 reads SASEGT. This CDR3 has 15 amino acids.